The sequence of this TCR beta chain was determined in a study of regulatory T cells in long-lasting Graves disease (dated by TCRdb to about 2021). Concerning the study at large: Newly diagnosed Graves' disease patients had taken antithyroid drugs for less than 3 months. This study used TCR sequencing and RNA sequencing of peripheral blood to compare persistent Graves' disease patients against newly diagnosed Graves' disease patients. A total of around 33 samples were covered by TCR sequencing, comprising around 13 persistent and around 20 newly diagnosed Graves' disease patients. The study was registered as a clinical trial and conducted in China.

This clonotype was seen ten or more times. The specificity of this receptor is unknown. Base qualities are not provided; no much larger clone lies one nucleotide away. Library construction relied on multiplex PCR. Sequencing was carried out with an Illumina HiSeq 4000. iRepertoire HTBI primers and Arm-PCR amplification of CDR3 regions were used to construct TCR beta libraries. PCR products were gel purified before sequencing. On the authors' methods: Across samples, 62 TRBV and 12 to 15 TRBJ segments were identified and used for gene usage analysis of CDR3 amino acid clonotypes. COPE and FqMerger were used to merge the filtered high-quality paired reads into contigs. BLAST was used to align contigs to IMGT TRBV, TRBD and TRBJ reference genes, with CDR3 defined following IMGT. Highly expanded clones were defined as clonotypes with a frequency above 0.1%. Shannon entropy was used to measure repertoire diversity, and the Gini coefficient was used to measure V-J evenness. Clonotypes shared by more than one individual were considered public. The public sequencing data were trimmed at Q25 with fastp and processed into clonotypes with MiXCR by TCRdb, which kept only in-frame beta chains. Rows with a matching CDR3 protein are joined into one entry that keeps the most common DNA and genes. The V and J calls, along with clone size, are taken from TCRdb and not from the paper's own processing. The sample contains 250,000 to 400,000 distinct CDR3 sequences, under 20% of them found a single time. In total, the top ten clones hold around 37% of the sample.

Results and caveats for the whole study, not just this receptor: More public clonotypes were shared among persistent patients (under 3,000) than among newly diagnosed patients (966). The small sample size was acknowledged by the authors as a limitation that may reduce accuracy. Only peripheral blood was studied, because thyroid tissue, the primary lesion, was inaccessible. Persistent disease showed preferential use of TRBV28, TRBJ1-2 and TRBJ2-5, whereas newly diagnosed disease favored TRBV20-1 and TRBJ2-1. Lower TCR Shannon entropy and fewer highly expanded clones were observed in persistent Graves' disease patients than in newly diagnosed patients, which suggested clonal expansion. Sequencing and analysis were restricted to the TCR beta chain.

The time point label, read with the paper, signifies: newly diagnosed GD, antithyroid drugs for less than 3 months. RNA was extracted from PBMCs in TRIzol for both TCR sequencing and RNA sequencing. Graves' disease was diagnosed according to American Thyroid Association guidelines. The patients came from an endocrinology department in Xi'an, China. Each patient gave approximately 9 milliliters of peripheral blood, collected in an EDTA anticoagulant tube. Ficoll Paque Plus density gradient separation was used to isolate PBMCs, and no additional T cell sorting was done. RNA quality was checked with an Agilent 2100 Bioanalyzer and agarose gel, and concentration with a NanoDrop 2000. In the germline V gene, CDR1 corresponds to MDHEN and CDR2 to SYDVKM. The CDR3 sequence holds 14 residues, the cysteine and phenylalanine included. The retained sequence is limited to the CDR3, 42 bases, with the frame set at the first base. The V end gives up 4 bases and the J end 3 bases, leaving 3 bases in the junction not matched to a gene.

The specimen was peripheral blood mononuclear cells (PBMCs), collected at new diagnosis, from a patient treated with antithyroid drugs. The rearranged chain carries TRBV28 and TRBJ2-3, with 8 middle bases fitting TRBD1. The sequence derives from a female donor with Graves disease. The nucleotide sequence reads TGTGCCAGCAGTTCAGGGGGCGCGACAGATACGCAGTATTTT. This sequence encodes CASSSGGATDTQYF.